There are many counts of the clone carrying this TCR beta chain. Its cognate antigen is unknown. The CDR3 covers 15 residues. V gave up 2 bases and J gave up 3 bases, with 12 bases separating them. Germline loops: CDR1 SGHTA, CDR2 FQGNSA. Noted time point: sample taken at primary tumor resection. Whole RNA was taken from tumor, nontumor lung or frozen PBMC; it was then sequenced unsorted. The data were taken from a study of spatial heterogeneity in lung cancer. TCR cDNA molecules each had a unique molecular identifier. TCRdb itself ran the 5' RACE reads through MiXCR, one entry per CDR3 protein. The top ten hold 20% to 30% of the sample, which has some 40,000 distinct CDR3 sequences, 5% to 5.5% seen once. Study-wide results and caveats: Ubiquitous expanded tumor TCRs appeared in blood more at resection than follow-up.

The source was PBMCs, collected at surgery. This TCR was sampled from a female donor with early-stage non-small cell lung cancer. This chain links TRBV7-2 with TRBJ2-3; D call uncertain. CDR3 in DNA: TGTGCCAGCAGCTTAATATGGTCTACAACAGATACGCAGTATTTT. This codes for CASSLIWSTTDTQYF.